Presented here are 3 T cell receptor beta chains from one specimen sequenced in a study of human T cells and chemical hapten exposure. TCRdb ran MiXCR on the RACE reads and lists one entry per CDR3 protein. In the table there are more than 70,000 distinct CDR3 sequences, 11% of which are singletons. Time point here: patch test 2, 6 weeks after DPC sensitization. Treatment described: therapeutic diphenylcyclopropenone sensitization with weekly scalp DPC. The sample in question was whole blood, obtained in connection with sensitization to the hapten diphenylcyclopropenone (DPC). All receptors derive from a man between 18 and 29 years old with alopecia areata. Some clones in this sample may be carry-over from other donors' samples.

This clonotype came up many times. The chain employs TRBV12-3 or TRBV12-4 and TRBJ2-4; 12 nucleotides align to TRBD1. The CDR3 is made up of 15 amino acids. V gave up 5 bases and J gave up 6 bases; unmatched junction bases: 5. The chain's CDR3 is CASSMGQGALNIQYF. The CDR3 bases are TGTGCCAGCAGTATGGGACAGGGGGCTCTAAACATTCAGTACTTC.

This clonotype was picked up a small number of times. The J gene is TRBJ1-4, the V gene TRBV29-1, with 8 nucleotides matching TRBD1. V shed 7 bases, J shed 8 bases, and the junction held 9 bases outside the gene matches. The CDR3 covers 13 residues. Germline CDR1 is SQVTM and CDR2 is ANQGSEA. DNA of the CDR3: TGCAGCGGGGGAGGACAGGGACGGGAAAAACTGTTTTTT. It codes for CSGGGQGREKLFF.

Worth noting for this clonotype: The junction departs from the called germline gene at one end, perhaps through a read error. The V gene is TRBV12-5, the J gene TRBJ2-1, with a possible D match to TRBD2 (5 bases). This CDR3 has 17 amino acids. Germline lookup yields CDR1 LGHNT and CDR2 FRNRAP. As DNA, the CDR3 is TGTTCTAGTGGTTTGGCCGGACGGGGTAACTCCTACAATGAGCAGTTCTTC. Residues: CSSGLAGRGNSYNEQFF. Supplemented by reference TRBV12-5 and TRBJ2-1, the full variable domain reads DARVTQTPRHKVTEMGQEVTMRCQPILGHNTVFWYRQTMMQGLELLAYFRNRAPLDDSGMPKDRFSAEMPDATLATLKIQPSEPRDSAVYFCSSGLAGRGNSYNEQFFGPGTRLTVL.